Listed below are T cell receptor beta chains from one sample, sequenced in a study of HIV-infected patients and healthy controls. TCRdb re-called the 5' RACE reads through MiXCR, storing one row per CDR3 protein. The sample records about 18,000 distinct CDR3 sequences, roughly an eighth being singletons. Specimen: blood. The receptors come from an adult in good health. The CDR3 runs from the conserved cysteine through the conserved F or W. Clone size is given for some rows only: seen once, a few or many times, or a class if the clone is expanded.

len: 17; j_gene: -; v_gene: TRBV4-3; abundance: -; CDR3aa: CASSLHRGGLAGIEQYF
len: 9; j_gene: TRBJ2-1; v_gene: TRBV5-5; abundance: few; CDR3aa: CASSLPRRF
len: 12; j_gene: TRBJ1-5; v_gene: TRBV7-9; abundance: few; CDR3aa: CASSRDNQPQHF
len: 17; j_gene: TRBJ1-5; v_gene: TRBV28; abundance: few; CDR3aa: CASSPARLRGQGQPQHF
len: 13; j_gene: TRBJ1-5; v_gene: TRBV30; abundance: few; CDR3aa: CAWSEGTHQPQHF
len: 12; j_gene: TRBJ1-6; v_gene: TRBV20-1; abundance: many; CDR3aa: CSAIAGSSPLHF
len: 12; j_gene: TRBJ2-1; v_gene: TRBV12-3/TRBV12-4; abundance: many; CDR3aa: CASSLLGNEQFF
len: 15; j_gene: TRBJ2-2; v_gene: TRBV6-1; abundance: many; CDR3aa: CASSETQLHTGELFF
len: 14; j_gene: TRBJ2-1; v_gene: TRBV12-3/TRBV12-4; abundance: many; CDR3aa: CASSLGQRYHEQFF
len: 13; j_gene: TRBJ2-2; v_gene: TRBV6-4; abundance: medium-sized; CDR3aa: CASSEVDTGELFF
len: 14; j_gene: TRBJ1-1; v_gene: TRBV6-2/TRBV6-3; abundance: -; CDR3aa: CASSYTGDTTEAFF
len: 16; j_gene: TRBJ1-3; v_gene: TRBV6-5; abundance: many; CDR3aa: CASSYSRQSSGNTIYF
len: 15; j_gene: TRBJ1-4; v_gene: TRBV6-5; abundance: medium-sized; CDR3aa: CASRGSWTGDEKLFF
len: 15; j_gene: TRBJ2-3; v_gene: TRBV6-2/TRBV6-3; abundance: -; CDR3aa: CASSWTRPRTDTQYF
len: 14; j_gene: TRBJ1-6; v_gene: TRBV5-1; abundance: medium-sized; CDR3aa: CASSYDRGRSPLHF
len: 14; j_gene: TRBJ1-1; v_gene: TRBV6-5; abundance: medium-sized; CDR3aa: CASSYSMGLGEAFF
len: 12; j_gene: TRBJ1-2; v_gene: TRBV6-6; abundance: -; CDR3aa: CASSYSGVGYTF
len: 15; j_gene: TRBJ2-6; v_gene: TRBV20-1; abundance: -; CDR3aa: CSAARLASGANVLTF
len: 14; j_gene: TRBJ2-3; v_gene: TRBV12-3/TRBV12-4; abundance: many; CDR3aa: CASSFGLGGDTQYF
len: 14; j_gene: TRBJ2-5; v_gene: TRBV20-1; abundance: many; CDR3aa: CSAPSGVPGETQYF
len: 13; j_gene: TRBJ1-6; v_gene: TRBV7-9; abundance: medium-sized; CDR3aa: CASSLDSLSPLHF
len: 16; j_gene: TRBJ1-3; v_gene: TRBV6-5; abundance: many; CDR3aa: CASSRTGGAAGNTIYF
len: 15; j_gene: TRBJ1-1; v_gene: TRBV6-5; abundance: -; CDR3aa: CATTPAETAATEAFF
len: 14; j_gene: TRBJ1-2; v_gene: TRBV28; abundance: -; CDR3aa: CASRSAGGNYGYTF
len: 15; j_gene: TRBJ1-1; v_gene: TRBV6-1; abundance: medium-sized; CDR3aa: CASSESLAYNTEAFF
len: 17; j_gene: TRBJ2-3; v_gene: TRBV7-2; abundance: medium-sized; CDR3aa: CASSLDRGRSSTDTQYF
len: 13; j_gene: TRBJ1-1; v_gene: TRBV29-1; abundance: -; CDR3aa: CSVDRAGATEAFF
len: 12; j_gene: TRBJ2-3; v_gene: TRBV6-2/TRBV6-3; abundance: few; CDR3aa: CASSYFGLGQYF
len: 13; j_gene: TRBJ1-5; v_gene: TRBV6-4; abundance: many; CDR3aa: CASRCYSNQPQHF
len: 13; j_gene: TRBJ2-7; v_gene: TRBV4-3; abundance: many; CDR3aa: CASSQSQGYEQYF
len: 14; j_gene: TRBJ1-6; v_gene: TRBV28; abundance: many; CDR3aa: CASSSGTGHSPLHF
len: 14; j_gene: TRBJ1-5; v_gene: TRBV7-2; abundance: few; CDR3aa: CASSDGQLGRPQHF
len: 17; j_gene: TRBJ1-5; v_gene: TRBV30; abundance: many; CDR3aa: CAWSVRRGSHGNQPQHF
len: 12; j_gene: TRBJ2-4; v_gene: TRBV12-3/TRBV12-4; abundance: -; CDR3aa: CASLGAKNIQYF
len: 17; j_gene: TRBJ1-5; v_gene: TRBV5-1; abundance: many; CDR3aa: CASSLVSWRPSNQPQHF
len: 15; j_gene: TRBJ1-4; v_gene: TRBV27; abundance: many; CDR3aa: CASRKPGTGNEKLFF
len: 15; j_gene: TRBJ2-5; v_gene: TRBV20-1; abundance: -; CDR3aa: CSASGATHYQETQYF
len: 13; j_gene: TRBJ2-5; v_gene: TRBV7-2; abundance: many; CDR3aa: CASSPRSEETQYF
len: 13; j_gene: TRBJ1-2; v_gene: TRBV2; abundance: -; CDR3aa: CASSESGGYGYTF
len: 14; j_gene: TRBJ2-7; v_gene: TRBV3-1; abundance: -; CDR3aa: CASRRAGSSYEQYF
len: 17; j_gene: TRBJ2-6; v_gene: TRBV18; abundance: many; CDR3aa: CASSHRTGPEGANVLTF
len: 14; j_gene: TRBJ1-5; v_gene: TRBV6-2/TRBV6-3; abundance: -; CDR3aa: CASSWGGASQPQHF
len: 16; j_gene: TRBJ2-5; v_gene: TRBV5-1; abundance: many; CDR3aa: CASSLMTSGGQETQYF
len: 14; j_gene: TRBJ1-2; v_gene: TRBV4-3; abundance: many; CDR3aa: CASSQDYGHYGYTF
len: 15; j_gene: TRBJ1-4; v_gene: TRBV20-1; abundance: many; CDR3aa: CSARVGAATNEKLFF
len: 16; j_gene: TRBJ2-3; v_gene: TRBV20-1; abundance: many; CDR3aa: CSARKADGLFTDTQYF
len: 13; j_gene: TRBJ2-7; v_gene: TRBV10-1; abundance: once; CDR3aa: CASRDCPTYEQYF
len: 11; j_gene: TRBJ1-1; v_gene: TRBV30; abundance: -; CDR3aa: CAWEGNTEAFF
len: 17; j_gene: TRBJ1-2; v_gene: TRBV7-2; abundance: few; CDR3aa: CASSLEGGAVAFYGYTF
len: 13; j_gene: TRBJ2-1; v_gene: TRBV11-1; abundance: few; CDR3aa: CASSLGLGNEQFF
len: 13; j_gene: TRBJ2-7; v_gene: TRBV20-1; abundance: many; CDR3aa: CSANLQTSYEQYF